This TCR beta chain was recovered during a study of T cells after yellow fever vaccination. This clonotype appeared many times. TCRdb called the 5' RACE reads again in MiXCR, with one record for every CDR3 protein. Of 250,000 to 400,000 distinct CDR3 sequences listed, over 3.5% were seen once; the top ten hold 19%. The CDR3 loop spans 15 amino acids. Per germline, CDR1 SGHTA and CDR2 FQGNSA. Trimming took 7 bases from V and 0 from J, leaving 10 bases between them. The source of this sequence is a man between 18 and 35 years old who received the YFV17D yellow fever vaccine. The sample here was PBMCs, taken 15 days after the yellow fever booster vaccination. The rearrangement joins TRBV7-2 to TRBJ1-6, with D uncertain. Written as DNA, the CDR3 is TGTGCCAGCACCTCTCGTAGCTCCTATAATTCACCCCTCCACTTT. This encodes CASTSRSSYNSPLHF. Based on the CDR3 plus reference TRBV7-2 and TRBJ1-6, the full variable domain is GAGVSQSPSNKVTEKGKDVELRCDPISGHTALYWYRQSLGQGLEFLIYFQGNSAPDKSGLPSDRFSAERTGGSVSTLTIQRTQQEDSAVYLCASTSRSSYNSPLHFGNGTRLTVT.